This T cell receptor (beta chain) was obtained from a study of cytomegalovirus exposure and HLA in healthy donors. This PCR relied on a set of 60 Vbeta primers and 13 Jbeta primers. Using immunoSEQ multiplex PCR, the repertoire was profiled, and TCRdb retains in-frame clones only, with some absent. The profile shows about 92,000 clones, 80% to 90% of them singletons. General study findings and limits: The authors confirmed in vitro that three CMV-associated chains were specific for CMV antigens. V- and J-gene trimming in TCR beta was tied to a missense DCLRE1C variant by an analysis performed later. No immune exposure information besides CMV serostatus was available.

J lost 6 bases, V lost 2 bases, and 5 bases had no gene match. This CDR3 contains 15 residues. The germline gives CDR1 MNHEY, CDR2 SVGAGI. This clone has a handful of counts. No antigen is known for it. The source material was PBMCs. This sequence was found in a woman between 18 and 30 years old in good health and CMV-seropositive. The V and J genes are TRBV6-5 and TRBJ1-4; 8 nucleotides align to TRBD1. The CDR3 protein is CASSYAGQGDEKLFF. CDR3 sequence (DNA): TGTGCCAGCAGTTACGCAGGACAGGGTGATGAAAAACTGTTTTTT.